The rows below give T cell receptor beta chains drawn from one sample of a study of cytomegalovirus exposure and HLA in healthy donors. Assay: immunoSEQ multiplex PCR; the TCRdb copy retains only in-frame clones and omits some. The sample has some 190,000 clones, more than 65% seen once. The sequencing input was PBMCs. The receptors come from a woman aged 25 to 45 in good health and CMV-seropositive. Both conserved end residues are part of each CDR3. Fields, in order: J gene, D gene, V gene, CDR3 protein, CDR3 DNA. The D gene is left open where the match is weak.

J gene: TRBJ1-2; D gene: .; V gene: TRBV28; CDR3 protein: CASSPEGRGYTF; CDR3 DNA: TGTGCCAGCAGTCCTGAGGGCCGTGGCTACACCTTC
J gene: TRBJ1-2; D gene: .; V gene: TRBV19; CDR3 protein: CASSIGYGYTF; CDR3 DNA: TGTGCCAGTAGTATCGGGTATGGCTACACCTTC
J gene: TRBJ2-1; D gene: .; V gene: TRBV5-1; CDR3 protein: CASSLEQVYNEQFF; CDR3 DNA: TGCGCCAGCAGCCTGGAACAGGTCTACAATGAGCAGTTCTTC
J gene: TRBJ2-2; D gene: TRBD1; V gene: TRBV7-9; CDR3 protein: CASSQNRDRVPTGELFF; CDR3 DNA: TGTGCCAGCAGCCAAAACCGGGACAGGGTCCCGACCGGGGAGCTGTTTTTT
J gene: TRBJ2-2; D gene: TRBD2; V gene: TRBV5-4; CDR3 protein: CASTGASGRLDTGELFF; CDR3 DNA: TGTGCCAGCACTGGGGCTAGCGGGAGGTTGGACACCGGGGAGCTGTTTTTT
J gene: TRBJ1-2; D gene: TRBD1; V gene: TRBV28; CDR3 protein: CASSPSPGQGADGYTF; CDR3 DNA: TGTGCCAGCAGCCCCAGCCCGGGACAGGGGGCGGATGGCTACACCTTC
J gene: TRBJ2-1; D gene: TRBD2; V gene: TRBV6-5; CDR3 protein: CASSSRLAGANEQFF; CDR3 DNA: TGTGCCAGCAGCTCGAGACTAGCGGGAGCCAATGAGCAGTTCTTC
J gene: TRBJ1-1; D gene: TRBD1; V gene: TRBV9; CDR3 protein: CASSSIQGATEAFF; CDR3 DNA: TGTGCCAGCAGCTCGATACAGGGGGCCACTGAAGCTTTCTTT
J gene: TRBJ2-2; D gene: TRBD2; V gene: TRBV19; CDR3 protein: CASSIAGGPITGELFF; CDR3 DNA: TGTGCCAGTAGTATAGCGGGAGGGCCGATCACCGGGGAGCTGTTTTTT
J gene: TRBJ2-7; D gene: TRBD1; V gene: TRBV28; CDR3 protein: CASSSPGQGAYEQYF; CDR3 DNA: TGTGCCAGCAGTTCACCGGGACAGGGCGCCTACGAGCAGTACTTC
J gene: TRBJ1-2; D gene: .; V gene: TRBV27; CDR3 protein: CASSLSHEDYGYTF; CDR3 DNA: TGTGCCAGCAGTTTATCGCACGAGGACTATGGCTACACCTTC
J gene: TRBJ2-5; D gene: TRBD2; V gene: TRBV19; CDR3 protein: CASSIGLAGFQETQYF; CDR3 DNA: TGTGCCAGTAGTATAGGACTAGCGGGATTCCAAGAGACCCAGTACTTC
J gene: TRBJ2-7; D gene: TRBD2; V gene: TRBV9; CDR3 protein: CASSVSGRGYEQYF; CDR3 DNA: TGTGCCAGCAGCGTTAGCGGGAGGGGCTACGAGCAGTACTTC
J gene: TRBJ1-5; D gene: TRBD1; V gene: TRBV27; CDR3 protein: CASRLGQGINQPQHF; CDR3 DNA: TGTGCCAGCCGTTTGGGACAGGGGATCAATCAGCCCCAGCATTTT
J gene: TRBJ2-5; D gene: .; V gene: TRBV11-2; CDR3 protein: CASSLDFGGEWPETQYF; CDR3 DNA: TGTGCCAGCAGCTTAGATTTTGGCGGGGAGTGGCCAGAGACCCAGTACTTC
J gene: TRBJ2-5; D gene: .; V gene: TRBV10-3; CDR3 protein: CAITRNEQETQYF; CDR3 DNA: TGTGCCATCACGAGAAACGAGCAAGAGACCCAGTACTTC
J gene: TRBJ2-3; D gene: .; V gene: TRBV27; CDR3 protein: CASSYTAVSSTDTQYF; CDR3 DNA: TGTGCCAGCAGTTACACGGCGGTTTCTAGCACAGATACGCAGTATTTT